One sample yielded the 24 T cell receptor beta chains listed below, sequenced in a study of blood T cell repertoires in COVID-19. Generated by immunoSEQ multiplex PCR, the TCRdb table keeps only in-frame clones and is missing some. The data show some 180,000 clones, with less than 80% seen just once and under 20% held by the top ten. The sequencing sample was made of PBMCs or T cells enriched from blood (not recorded which). Receptor source: a woman between 65 and 79 years old in a cohort exposed to, infected with or recovered from COVID-19 (not recorded which).

The rearrangement joins TRBV6-5 to TRBJ2-5; 12 bases fit TRBD1. The CDR3 extends over 15 amino acids. Germline V lookup: CDR1 MNHEY, CDR2 SVGAGI. V lost 5 bases, J lost 4 bases, and 5 bases stayed unmatched. The CDR3 region is CASSPGTGGRETQYF. As DNA, the CDR3 is TGTGCCAGCAGTCCTGGGACAGGGGGCCGAGAGACCCAGTACTTC.

The chain links TRBV18 to TRBJ2-1, with 7 bases aligning to TRBD2. Germline V gene lookup returns CDR1 KGHSH and CDR2 LQKENI. With 2 bases clipped from V and 5 bases from J, the junction kept 3 bases outside the gene matches. The CDR3 runs 14 residues. CDR3 DNA sequence: TGTGCCAGCTCACCAGGGGGAGGGGACAATGAGCAGTTCTTC. Translation: CASSPGGGDNEQFF.

The rearrangement links TRBV28 to TRBJ1-5; 9 nucleotides match TRBD1. CDR1 MDHEN and CDR2 SYDVKM come from the germline V gene. The CDR3 spans 15 residues. V was clipped by 8 bases and J by 4 bases; unmatched bases: 9. Here the CDR3 reads CASGKQGAPNQPQHF. As DNA, the CDR3 is TGTGCCAGCGGCAAACAGGGGGCCCCTAATCAGCCCCAGCATTTT.

This sequence joins TRBV12-3 or TRBV12-4 and TRBJ1-5; TRBD1 is a possible D gene (5 bases). Trimming cost V 5 bases and J 5 bases, with 10 bases left between them. The CDR3 extends over 13 amino acids. As DNA, the CDR3 is TGTGCCAGCAGTCTACGGGACTATCAGCCCCAGCATTTT. It specifies CASSLRDYQPQHF.

The chain employs TRBV30 and TRBJ1-2; D is undetermined. The CDR3 length is 13 residues. The ends were cut back, 4 bases at V and 3 bases at J, with 12 bases in the middle. CDR1 is GTSNPN, CDR2 SVGIG, per germline (reference sequence). As DNA, the CDR3 is TGTGCCTGGAAGCTGAATATACACTATGGCTACACCTTC. Residues: CAWKLNIHYGYTF.

This rearrangement joins TRBV7-2 to TRBJ1-1; no firm D call. The CDR3 length is 12 residues. The germline CDR1 and CDR2 sequences are SGHTA and FQGNSA. V was pared by 2 bases and J by 3 bases, with 4 bases between. CDR3 residues: CASSLSYTEAFF. The CDR3 nucleotides are TGTGCCAGCAGCTTATCATACACTGAAGCTTTCTTT.

The chain is built from TRBV7-2 and TRBJ2-1; tentatively, D is TRBD2 (6 bases). CDR3 length: 13 amino acids. Deletions cut 6 bases from V and 4 bases from J, with 10 bases between. Germline V gene lookup returns CDR1 SGHTA and CDR2 FQGNSA. CDR3 amino acids: CASSRLGYNEQFF. CDR3 DNA: TGTGCCAGCAGTAGACTAGGATACAATGAGCAGTTCTTC.

The genes are TRBV7-3 and TRBJ2-1; maybe TRBD2 (6 bases). V dropped 5 bases and J dropped 7 bases, with 21 bases sitting between them. CDR3 length: 16 residues. Germline V gives CDR1 SGHTA, CDR2 FQGTGA. CDR3 sequence reads: CASSPQPAAGINEQFF. The CDR3, as DNA: TGTGCCAGCAGCCCCCAGCCAGCGGCGGGGATAAATGAGCAGTTCTTC.

The chain uses TRBV5-8 and TRBJ1-1, with 7 bases matching TRBD1. The CDR3 has 13 residues. V lost 4 bases and J lost 10; bases outside the gene matches: 10. Germline CDR1 reads SGHTS; CDR2 reads YDEGEE. Here the CDR3 reads CASSRQGFEGAFF. CDR3 nucleotide sequence: TGTGCCAGCAGCCGACAGGGTTTCGAGGGAGCTTTCTTT.

J is TRBJ2-7 and V is TRBV3-1 (or the pseudogene TRBV3-2); a weak D match, TRBD1 (5 bases). CDR1 is LGHDT, CDR2 YNNKEL, per germline (reference sequence). Trimming removed 3 bases at V and 3 bases at J, with 6 bases between. There are 12 residues in the CDR3. The CDR3 protein is CASSHDSYEQYF. The DNA for the CDR3 is TGTGCCAGCAGCCACGACAGCTACGAGCAGTACTTC.

The chain uses TRBV6-5 and TRBJ1-3; perhaps TRBD1 as D (6 bases). CDR3 size: 13 residues. V was shortened by 7 bases and J by 5 bases, with 12 bases between the two germline ends. Germline lookup yields CDR1 MNHEY and CDR2 SVGAGI. The CDR3 here is CASKGGGRNTIYF. CDR3 bases: TGTGCCAGCAAAGGGGGTGGAAGAAACACCATATATTTT.

The genes are TRBV5-1 and TRBJ1-6; the D gene is possibly TRBD1 (5 bases). V was shortened by 6 bases and J by 8 bases, with 12 bases between the two germline ends. There are 13 residues in the CDR3. CDR1 is SGHRS and CDR2 is YFSETQ in the germline V gene. The CDR3, as DNA: TGCGCCAGCAATCAGGGCGGGGATTCACCCCTCCACTTT. Protein product: CASNQGGDSPLHF.

V gene TRBV5-1 combines with J gene TRBJ2-1; 10 nucleotides align to TRBD2. Looked up from germline, CDR1 is SGHRS and CDR2 is YFSETQ. J gave up 2 bases and V 5 bases, and 4 bases lay outside the gene matches. The CDR3 length is 15 residues. CDR3 DNA sequence: TGCGCCAGCAGAGTTACTAGCGGGACCTACAATGAGCAGTTCTTC. It encodes CASRVTSGTYNEQFF.

V is TRBV24-1 and J is TRBJ2-2; TRBD1 aligns across 8 bases. Germline V gene data show CDR1 as KGHDR and CDR2 as SFDVKD. The CDR3 contains 16 residues. With 3 bases clipped from V and 0 bases from J, the junction kept 2 bases outside the gene matches. CDR3 bases: TGTGCCACCAGTGATATGGACAGGGCGAACACCGGGGAGCTGTTTTTT. Amino acid sequence: CATSDMDRANTGELFF.

Points on this clone: The sample carries other DNA sequences with the same CDR3. The chain joins TRBV5-1 to TRBJ1-2; 8 bases match TRBD1. J was trimmed by 4 bases and V by 2 bases; bases with no gene match: 4. CDR1 and CDR2 from the germline V gene are SGHRS and YFSETQ. The CDR3 is 14 amino acids. CDR3 sequence: CASSFGQGAYGYTF. The DNA of the CDR3 is TGCGCCAGCAGCTTCGGACAGGGTGCCTATGGCTACACCTTC.

Turning to this clone: This sample also contains other DNA sequences that code for the same CDR3. CDR3 nucleotide sequence: TGTGCCAGCAGTTTAGCGGGAGGGTACGGTGAGCAGTTCTTC. This codes for CASSLAGGYGEQFF. The chain uses TRBV28 and TRBJ2-1, with 9 bases matching TRBD2. The CDR3 is 14 amino acids. The V gene's germline CDR1 is MDHEN and CDR2 SYDVKM. J was trimmed by 9 bases and V by 2 bases; bases with no gene match: 5.

This chain uses TRBV24-1 with TRBJ1-3; TRBD1 matches 11 bases. CDR3 length: 15 residues. V gave up 9 bases and J gave up 0 bases; unmatched junction bases: 3. The germline V gene encodes CDR1 KGHDR and CDR2 SFDVKD. This CDR3 reads CATPGTGGSGNTIYF. The CDR3 region has the DNA TGTGCCACCCCCGGGACAGGGGGCTCTGGAAACACCATATATTTT.

The chain uses TRBV19 and TRBJ1-3; 7 bases line up with TRBD1. This CDR3 region has 14 residues. CDR1 is LNHDA and CDR2 is SQIVND in the germline V gene (reference sequence). Trimming took 5 bases from V and 2 from J; bases not matched to a gene: 3. The CDR3: CASSRTGTGNTIYF. The CDR3 DNA follows: TGTGCCAGTAGTCGGACAGGCACTGGAAACACCATATATTTT.

The chain uses TRBV19 and TRBJ2-3, with 7 bases fitting TRBD1. The CDR3 runs to 14 residues. Germline CDR1 LNHDA, CDR2 SQIVND (reference sequence). After removal of 6 bases from V and 5 bases from J, the junction contained 8 bases not matched to a gene. CDR3 sequence (DNA): TGTGCCAGTAGCCGGGACAGTGAGGGAGATACGCAGTATTTT. This gives the protein CASSRDSEGDTQYF. The variable domain in full, with the rest retrieved from reference TRBV19 and TRBJ2-3, is DGGITQSPKYLFRKEGQNVTLSCEQNLNHDAMYWYRQDPGQGLRLIYYSQIVNDFQKGDIAEGYSVSREKKESFPLTVTSAQKNPTAFYLCASSRDSEGDTQYFGPGTRLTVL.

V and J are TRBV29-1 and TRBJ2-3, with a tentative D call TRBD2 (5 bases). There are 12 residues in the CDR3. From germline, CDR1 is SQVTM and CDR2 ANQGSEA. V was pared by 2 bases and J by 4 bases, with 7 bases between. CDR3: CSVEHGADTQYF. CDR3 sequence (DNA): TGCAGCGTTGAACACGGGGCAGATACGCAGTATTTT.

The chain joins TRBV21-1 to TRBJ1-1. TRBV21-1 is an annotated pseudogene. The CDR3 totals 14 residues. This CDR3 is CASTRPGRGTEAFF. The DNA of the CDR3 is TGTGCCAGCACACGACCCGGGAGGGGGACTGAAGCTTTCTTT.

The chain recombines TRBV9 with TRBJ2-1, with TRBD2 as a possible D gene (6 bases). V was clipped by 0 bases and J by 2 bases, with 12 bases between them. This CDR3 contains 16 residues. In germline, CDR1 is SGDLS, CDR2 YYNGEE. The CDR3 region is CASSVGSAGPYNEQFF. The DNA for the CDR3 is TGTGCCAGCAGCGTAGGCTCGGCGGGACCCTACAATGAGCAGTTCTTC.

V gene TRBV5-1 combines with J gene TRBJ1-4; D is undetermined. Looked up from germline, CDR1 is SGHRS and CDR2 is YFSETQ. V lost 4 bases and J lost 6, with 10 bases in between. The CDR3 length is 13 residues. CDR3 loop: CASSPSVDEKLFF. Here the CDR3 DNA reads TGCGCCAGCAGCCCGTCGGTGGATGAAAAACTGTTTTTT.

This chain connects TRBV6-5 to TRBJ2-7; D unresolved. This CDR3 region has 13 residues. The V end was cut by 4 bases, the J end by 6 bases, with 13 bases between. CDR1 is MNHEY and CDR2 is SVGAGI in the germline V gene. The CDR3 reads CASSSGPSGEQYF. The CDR3, as DNA: TGTGCCAGCAGTTCAGGCCCGTCTGGCGAGCAGTACTTC.